These 3 T cell receptor beta chains were sequenced from one sample in a study of regulatory T cells in long-lasting Graves disease. Time point indicated: newly diagnosed GD, antithyroid drugs for less than 3 months. Making the TCR library involved RNA that had been extracted from PBMCs. HTBI primers from iRepertoire and Arm-PCR of CDR3 regions yielded the TCR beta libraries. From the multiplex PCR reads, TCRdb called clonotypes with MiXCR, one entry per CDR3 protein. Counted here are around 360,000 distinct CDR3 sequences, around 15% occurring once; the ten biggest clones make up around 21%. Separately, the same data were catalogued under a study of T cells in Graves' hyperthyroidism and ophthalmopathy.

The sequencing here drew on peripheral blood mononuclear cells (PBMCs), taken at new diagnosis, from a patient treated with antithyroid drugs. These receptor sequences come from a woman aged 18-30 years with Graves disease.

This clonotype was seen ten or more times. The V gene is TRBV2, the J gene TRBJ1-5; D is unresolved. This CDR3 has 15 residues. Trimming shortened V by 1 base and J by 5 bases, and 12 bases separated the two germline ends. The V gene's germline CDR1 is SNHLY and CDR2 FYNNEI. The CDR3 here is CASSEVVPVDQPQHF. CDR3 nucleotides: TGTGCCAGCAGTGAAGTGGTCCCGGTCGATCAGCCCCAGCATTTT.

This clonotype has at least ten counts. This rearrangement joins TRBV5-1 to TRBJ1-1; D is undetermined. Trimming removed 0 bases from V and 8 bases from J, with 17 bases in between. From germline, CDR1 is SGHRS and CDR2 YFSETQ. This CDR3 contains 15 residues. The CDR3 sequence is CASSLDPGVEKEAFF. CDR3 DNA: TGCGCCAGCAGCTTGGATCCCGGGGTGGAGAAGGAAGCTTTCTTT.

This clonotype has just a few counts. This chain connects TRBV10-3 to TRBJ1-5; TRBD1 is a possible D gene (6 bases). V lost 5 bases and J lost 4, with 6 bases in between. Germline V gene sequence: CDR1 ENHRY, CDR2 SYGVKD. This CDR3 is 12 amino acids long. CDR3 bases: TGTGCCATCAGTCAGGGGAATCAGCCCCAGCATTTT. Translating gives CAISQGNQPQHF.